The present entry profiles one T cell receptor (beta chain) with its context. This entry comes from a study of STAT5B mutations in CD4+ large granular lymphocyte leukemia. Assay: immunoSEQ multiplex PCR; the TCRdb copy retains only in-frame clones and omits some. The table lists around 30,000 clones, about two thirds of them singletons, with approximately 1.1% in the top ten. The CDR3 length is 13 residues. The ends were cut back, 5 bases at V and 10 bases at J, with 17 bases in the middle. From germline, CDR1 is SGHVS and CDR2 FQNEAQ. The chain has TRBV7-8 and TRBJ1-1, with D perhaps matching TRBD1 (5 bases). This receptor was identified in a human donor in good health. Sequencing used CD4+ T cells from blood buffy coats. CDR3 residues: CASSQRGTVRAFF. The CDR3 DNA is TGTGCCAGCAGCCAAAGGGGCACGGTACGAGCTTTCTTT.